These T cell receptor beta chains were read from a single sample in a study of blood T cell repertoires in COVID-19. Method: immunoSEQ multiplex PCR; TCRdb's copy keeps in-frame clones and lacks some. Counted here are over 200,000 clones, around nine tenths occurring once; the ten biggest clones make up under 9.5%. The sample was PBMCs or T cells enriched from blood (not recorded which). The receptor set was obtained from a man in his forties who had recovered from COVID-19. CDR3s include the opening cysteine and the closing phenylalanine or tryptophan. A D gene is named only where the DNA matches it firmly. Where a row states a size, it is once, few, many or the class of an expanded clone; other rows omit it.

TRBJ1-4	-	TRBD1	TRBV5-1	CASSSTGASNEKLFF	TGCGCCAGCAGCTCCACAGGGGCGTCGAATGAAAAACTGTTTTTT
TRBJ1-4	-	-	TRBV12-5	CASASWWSNEKLFF	TGTGCTAGTGCCAGTTGGTGGTCTAATGAAAAACTGTTTTTT
TRBJ1-2	-	TRBD1	TRBV6-5	CAIGTGPLEGYTF	TGTGCCATAGGGACAGGACCATTAGAGGGCTACACCTTC
TRBJ2-1	-	-	TRBV7-9	CASSLVSWTPYNEQFF	TGTGCCAGCAGCTTAGTGTCCTGGACTCCCTACAATGAGCAGTTCTTC
TRBJ2-3	-	-	TRBV7-3	CASSLTVAGTDTQYF	TGTGCCAGCAGCTTAACGGTTGCGGGCACAGATACGCAGTATTTT
TRBJ1-1	-	-	TRBV19	CASRPNRVMNTEAFF	TGTGCCAGTAGACCAAACAGGGTTATGAACACTGAAGCTTTCTTT
TRBJ2-3	-	-	TRBV11-2	CASSPVSDTQYF	TGTGCCAGCAGCCCGGTCTCAGATACGCAGTATTTT
TRBJ1-1	-	-	TRBV11-3	CASSLPADSDTEAFF	TGTGCCAGCAGCTTACCCGCCGACTCGGACACTGAAGCTTTCTTT
TRBJ1-6	-	-	TRBV5-1	CASSLSPGDNSPLHF	TGCGCCAGCAGCTTATCGCCAGGTGATAATTCACCCCTCCACTTT
TRBJ1-4	once	TRBD1	TRBV6-5	CASSSWTGVNEKLFF	TGTGCCAGCAGTTCTTGGACAGGGGTGAATGAAAAACTGTTTTTT
TRBJ2-5	-	-	TRBV11-2	CASRDRRSYQETQYF	TGTGCCAGCAGAGACAGGCGATCTTACCAAGAGACCCAGTACTTC
TRBJ1-1	-	-	TRBV2	CASGYRDTEAFF	TGTGCCAGCGGATACAGGGACACTGAAGCTTTCTTT
TRBJ2-2	-	TRBD2	TRBV4-2	CASTHSGMNTGELFF	TGTGCCAGTACCCATAGCGGGATGAACACCGGGGAGCTGTTTTTT
TRBJ2-5	-	TRBD2	TRBV6-5	CASSYGGAQYF	TGTGCCAGCAGTTACGGGGGGGCCCAGTACTTC
TRBJ1-5	few	-	TRBV25-1	CASSEWADYQPQHF	TGTGCCAGCAGTGAATGGGCAGATTATCAGCCCCAGCATTTT
TRBJ2-1	-	TRBD2	TRBV27	CASSRLAEYNEQFF	TGTGCCAGCAGTAGACTAGCGGAGTACAATGAGCAGTTCTTC
TRBJ2-5	-	TRBD2	TRBV7-8	CASTLRGGILETQYF	TGTGCCAGCACTCTGCGGGGGGGCATTTTAGAGACCCAGTACTTC
TRBJ2-3	-	-	TRBV5-1	CASSLLRFSTDTQYF	TGCGCCAGCAGCTTGTTACGGTTCAGCACAGATACGCAGTATTTT
TRBJ2-7	-	TRBD1	TRBV18	CASSPGPGQGAYEQYF	TGTGCCAGCTCCCCAGGTCCGGGACAGGGGGCTTACGAGCAGTACTTC
TRBJ2-7	-	TRBD1	TRBV7-2	CASSLLSGQNYYEQYF	TGTGCCAGCAGCTTACTGTCGGGACAGAACTACTACGAGCAGTACTTC
TRBJ2-2	-	-	TRBV19	CASSNGRKRNTGELFF	TGTGCCAGTAGTAATGGTCGCAAGAGGAACACCGGGGAGCTGTTTTTT
TRBJ2-5	-	-	TRBV7-9	CASRPGAQYF	TGTGCCAGCAGACCAGGGGCCCAGTACTTC
TRBJ1-5	-	-	TRBV3-1/TRBV3-2	CASSQDWAQGDQPQHF	TGTGCCAGCAGCCAAGATTGGGCACAGGGAGATCAGCCCCAGCATTTT
TRBJ2-1	-	TRBD2	TRBV12-5	CASGTTSGGSFLNEQFF	TGTGCTAGTGGTACGACTAGCGGGGGGTCATTTCTCAATGAGCAGTTCTTC
TRBJ2-2	-	-	TRBV5-1	CASRKTTGFVGELFF	TGCGCCAGCAGAAAGACAACAGGGTTTGTCGGGGAGCTGTTTTTT
TRBJ2-1	-	-	TRBV7-9	CASSLVPGLVNEQFF	TGTGCCAGCAGCTTAGTTCCCGGACTTGTCAATGAGCAGTTCTTC
TRBJ1-2	-	TRBD1	TRBV7-9	CASRGQGFGYTF	TGTGCCAGCAGGGGACAGGGTTTCGGCTACACCTTC
TRBJ1-2	-	-	TRBV2	CASSEGRTRGYTF	TGTGCCAGCAGTGAGGGCAGGACACGAGGCTACACCTTC
TRBJ2-1	-	-	TRBV28	CASSFGDTQYNEQFF	TGTGCCAGCAGTTTTGGGGACACTCAATACAATGAGCAGTTCTTC
TRBJ2-1	-	TRBD2	TRBV5-4	CASSLVGGGNEQFF	TGTGCCAGCAGCTTGGTCGGGGGGGGGAATGAGCAGTTCTTC
TRBJ1-1	-	-	TRBV3-1/TRBV3-2	CASSDGDRNTEAFF	TGTGCCAGCAGCGACGGTGACAGGAACACTGAAGCTTTCTTT
TRBJ2-5	-	-	TRBV11-2	CASSFGTIRAETQYF	TGTGCCAGCAGCTTCGGGACAATTCGGGCAGAGACCCAGTACTTC
TRBJ1-5	once	TRBD1	TRBV19	CASRRDRAGQPQHF	TGTGCCAGTAGAAGGGACAGGGCCGGTCAGCCCCAGCATTTT
TRBJ2-1	once	-	TRBV29-1	CSVDGVSYNEQFF	TGCAGCGTTGACGGGGTCTCCTACAATGAGCAGTTCTTC
TRBJ1-2	few	-	TRBV7-8	CASSRLAAPSDYGYTF	TGTGCCAGCAGCCGGCTGGCCGCTCCAAGCGACTATGGCTACACCTTC
TRBJ2-1	once	-	TRBV6-5	CASSTPSDPYNEQFF	TGTGCCAGCAGCACCCCTAGCGACCCCTACAATGAGCAGTTCTTC
TRBJ1-1	once	-	TRBV28	CASSPTPDGDTEAFF	TGTGCCAGCAGTCCCACCCCCGACGGAGACACTGAAGCTTTCTTT
TRBJ2-7	-	-	TRBV19	CASRRDRTSYEQYF	TGTGCCAGTAGGAGAGACAGGACCTCCTACGAGCAGTACTTC
TRBJ2-3	-	TRBD2	TRBV15	CATSSKRGAGTDTQYF	TGTGCCACCAGCAGTAAGCGGGGGGCCGGCACAGATACGCAGTATTTT
TRBJ2-7	few	TRBD2	TRBV5-1	CASSAAAGGLYEQYF	TGCGCCAGCAGTGCGGCCGCGGGAGGGCTCTACGAGCAGTACTTC